This is a list of T cell receptor beta chains from one sample in a study of graft-versus-host responses after intestinal transplantation. The data were produced by immunoSEQ multiplex PCR, yet TCRdb's version contains in-frame clones alone and is incomplete. The table has about 25,000 clones, 80% to 95% seen once; the top ten hold 0.5% to 0.65%. Here the sequenced sample was PBMCs, taken 18 days after transplant. The receptors were sampled from a human patient who received an intestinal transplant, so some T cells may come from the graft donor. The CDR3 runs from the conserved cysteine through the conserved F or W. Each record gives: CDR3 DNA, CDR3 protein, CDR3 length, V gene, clone size, D gene, J gene. The D gene is left open where the match is weak. Size values are once, few and many counts, or a class for expanded clones, and some rows have none.

DNA: TGCAGCGGAATCGCCAACTACGAGCAGTACTTC
CDR3: CSGIANYEQYF
length: 11
V: TRBV29-1
size: NA
D: NA
J: TRBJ2-7

DNA: TGCGCCAGCAGCTCGGTCCCGGACGGATACACTGAAGCTTTCTTT
CDR3: CASSSVPDGYTEAFF
length: 15
V: TRBV5-1
size: few
D: NA
J: TRBJ1-1

DNA: TGTGCCAGTAGTCGAATAGCGGGGGGAAGCACAGATACGCAGTATTTT
CDR3: CASSRIAGGSTDTQYF
length: 16
V: TRBV19
size: once
D: TRBD2
J: TRBJ2-3

DNA: TGCGCCAGCAGCAAGGGGGACAGGTCTTACGAGCAGTACTTC
CDR3: CASSKGDRSYEQYF
length: 14
V: TRBV5-1
size: NA
D: TRBD1
J: TRBJ2-7

DNA: TGTGCCAGCAGCCTAAGCGCGGGACCGTGGGACGAGCAGTACTTC
CDR3: CASSLSAGPWDEQYF
length: 15
V: TRBV7-9
size: NA
D: NA
J: TRBJ2-7

DNA: TGCGCCAGCAGCTTAACACAGGGCACTGAAGCTTTCTTT
CDR3: CASSLTQGTEAFF
length: 13
V: TRBV5-1
size: few
D: NA
J: TRBJ1-1

DNA: TGTGCCAGCGGGCCCAGCGGTAGCCGACCTCGAAATCAGCCCCAGCATTTT
CDR3: CASGPSGSRPRNQPQHF
length: 17
V: TRBV21-1
size: few
D: NA
J: TRBJ1-5

DNA: TGTGCCAGCAGTGACCTTCAGGCGGCGGGGTCACAAGAGACCCAGTACTTC
CDR3: CASSDLQAAGSQETQYF
length: 17
V: TRBV25-1
size: NA
D: NA
J: TRBJ2-5

DNA: TGCGCCAGCAGTCCGGGACAGTACAATGAGCAGTTCTTC
CDR3: CASSPGQYNEQFF
length: 13
V: TRBV10-1
size: NA
D: TRBD1
J: TRBJ2-1

DNA: TGTGCCAGTTCTTCTACGGGGCTGAACATTCAGTACTTC
CDR3: CASSSTGLNIQYF
length: 13
V: TRBV27
size: NA
D: NA
J: TRBJ2-4

DNA: TGTGCCAGCAGCTTGGGGGTGGTAAATTCACCCCTCCACTTT
CDR3: CASSLGVVNSPLHF
length: 14
V: TRBV5-6
size: NA
D: NA
J: TRBJ1-6

DNA: TGCGCCAGCAGCTTAGGACGCACTGAAGCTTTCTTT
CDR3: CASSLGRTEAFF
length: 12
V: TRBV5-1
size: once
D: NA
J: TRBJ1-1

DNA: TGTGCCAGCAGCGCCGGGCCCAGGGGGCAAACTGGAAACACCATATATTTT
CDR3: CASSAGPRGQTGNTIYF
length: 17
V: TRBV11-2
size: NA
D: TRBD1
J: TRBJ1-3

DNA: TGTGCCAGTATGACCATTGGGTCTAATGAAAAACTGTTTTTT
CDR3: CASMTIGSNEKLFF
length: 14
V: TRBV19
size: NA
D: NA
J: TRBJ1-4

DNA: TGTGCCTGGAGTCGGGCCTATGGCTACACCTTC
CDR3: CAWSRAYGYTF
length: 11
V: TRBV30
size: NA
D: NA
J: TRBJ1-2

DNA: TGTGCCAGCAGCTTGCTAGTTTTCGGGGCTTTCTTT
CDR3: CASSLLVFGAFF
length: 12
V: TRBV5-5
size: NA
D: NA
J: TRBJ1-1

DNA: TGTGCCAGCAGCTTGTGGGGGGGATTAGAGGAGCAGTTCTTC
CDR3: CASSLWGGLEEQFF
length: 14
V: TRBV5-4
size: NA
D: TRBD2
J: TRBJ2-1

DNA: TGTGCCAGCAGTGGAGGTGGCAGTTCTGGCTATGGCTACACCTTC
CDR3: CASSGGGSSGYGYTF
length: 15
V: TRBV2
size: NA
D: NA
J: TRBJ1-2

DNA: TGTGCCAGCAGCCGAGGGCGGGGGGACTATGGCTACACCTTC
CDR3: CASSRGRGDYGYTF
length: 14
V: TRBV4-2
size: NA
D: NA
J: TRBJ1-2

DNA: TGCGCCAGCAGCCAAGGTTGGGCAACCGGGCCTCTCTCCTACGAGCAGTACTTC
CDR3: CASSQGWATGPLSYEQYF
length: 18
V: TRBV4-1
size: NA
D: NA
J: TRBJ2-7

DNA: TGTGCCATCAGTGAGTCACTTAGGACACCATACGAGCAGTACTTC
CDR3: CAISESLRTPYEQYF
length: 15
V: TRBV10-3
size: NA
D: NA
J: TRBJ2-7

DNA: TGTGCCAGCAGTGCCCGGACCGGGACAGGGGGCAGAGAGACCCAGTACTTC
CDR3: CASSARTGTGGRETQYF
length: 17
V: TRBV6-1
size: few
D: TRBD1
J: TRBJ2-5

DNA: TGTGCCAGCAGTTTACGGGGGGCGTACGAGCAGTACTTC
CDR3: CASSLRGAYEQYF
length: 13
V: TRBV27
size: once
D: NA
J: TRBJ2-7

DNA: TGTGCCAGCAGCTTGGCCGGGGTTCTGAACTATGGCTACACCTTC
CDR3: CASSLAGVLNYGYTF
length: 15
V: TRBV7-9
size: NA
D: NA
J: TRBJ1-2

DNA: TGTGCCAGCCGGGGGGACGGAATTTATGGCTACACCTTC
CDR3: CASRGDGIYGYTF
length: 13
V: TRBV2
size: NA
D: NA
J: TRBJ1-2

DNA: TGTGCCAGCAGCGTAATTGGGAACTCTGGGGCCAACGTCCTGACTTTC
CDR3: CASSVIGNSGANVLTF
length: 16
V: TRBV9
size: NA
D: NA
J: TRBJ2-6

DNA: TGTGCCAGCAGCTTAATGGGGGAAGCTTTCTTT
CDR3: CASSLMGEAFF
length: 11
V: TRBV11-2
size: NA
D: NA
J: TRBJ1-1

DNA: TGTGCCAGTAGTATGGAGACGACCTATGGCTACACCTTC
CDR3: CASSMETTYGYTF
length: 13
V: TRBV19
size: NA
D: NA
J: TRBJ1-2

DNA: TGTGCCAGCAGTGAAATGAGGAGCAAAAACATTCAGTACTTC
CDR3: CASSEMRSKNIQYF
length: 14
V: TRBV6-1
size: once
D: NA
J: TRBJ2-4